Listed here are 9 T cell receptor beta chains from one sample, sequenced in a study of T-cell memory formation after mild COVID-19. TCRdb fed the 5' RACE reads into MiXCR, producing one record per CDR3 protein. The repertoire holds 50,000 to 70,000 distinct CDR3 sequences, 12% seen once, with approximately 24% in the top ten. Specimen: PBMCs or a T cell subset sorted from them (not recorded which). These receptors came from a man between 18 and 35 years old who had mild COVID-19 (a few samples of this study predate the infection). Cell type and time point are not known.

J is TRBJ2-3 and V is TRBV10-3, with 8 bases identical to TRBD2. The CDR3 is 10 residues long. Losses at the gene ends were 9 bases for V and 10 bases for J; bases not matched to a gene: 3. Germline CDR1 reads ENHRY; CDR2 reads SYGVKD. The CDR3 bases are TGTGCCATGGGGCGGGGGGCGCAGTATTTT. Amino acids: CAMGRGAQYF.

The CDR3 here is CASSLPAGPRGIWVPLNGYTF. The DNA of the CDR3 is TGTGCCAGCAGCTTACCCGCCGGGCCTCGCGGTATTTGGGTGCCCCTGAATGGCTACACCTTC. The chain couples TRBV7-3 to TRBJ1-2; D gene uncertain. The CDR3 sequence is 21 residues long. Germline CDR1 and CDR2: SGHTA and FQGTGA. V was cut by 2 bases and J by 6 bases, with 34 bases left in between.

The genes are TRBV28 and TRBJ1-1; the match to TRBD1 covers 7 bases. Losses at the gene ends were 6 bases for V and 1 base for J; bases not matched to a gene: 8. The CDR3 contains 15 residues. Germline V gene sequence: CDR1 MDHEN, CDR2 SYDVKM. In DNA, the CDR3 is TGTGCCAGCAGCGAAAAAGGGGGCGGGAACACTGAAGCTTTCTTT. As protein: CASSEKGGGNTEAFF.

This chain connects TRBV12-3 or TRBV12-4 to TRBJ2-7; TRBD2 matches at 9 bases. The J segment lost 6 bases and the V segment lost 2 bases, leaving 8 bases of the junction unmatched. There are 15 residues in the CDR3. In DNA, the CDR3 is TGTGCCAGCAGTTTAAAGGTAGCGGGGGTCGGCGAGCAGTACTTC. Translating gives CASSLKVAGVGEQYF.

This clonotype was seen more than once but under ten times. The chain links TRBV7-8 to TRBJ2-2; 9 bases match TRBD1. Germline loops: CDR1 SGHVS, CDR2 FQNEAQ. The CDR3 totals 15 residues. V lost 6 bases, J lost 4 bases, and 6 bases stayed unmatched. CDR3 DNA sequence: TGTGCCAGCAGACAAGGACAGGGGCCCACCGGGGAGCTGTTTTTT. This encodes CASRQGQGPTGELFF.

This clonotype was recorded a few times. The chain carries TRBV7-9 and TRBJ1-2; a weak D match, TRBD1 (5 bases). The CDR3 spans 15 residues. V was pared by 1 base and J by 5 bases, with 14 bases between. CDR1 and CDR2 (germline): SEHNR, FQNEAQ (reference sequence). The CDR3 DNA sequence: TGTGCCAGCAGCTTAGGTTCCGCGGGGGAATATGGCTACACCTTC. Translating it yields CASSLGSAGEYGYTF.

This clonotype was detected a few times. V and J are TRBV28 and TRBJ1-2, with D perhaps matching TRBD1 (6 bases). The CDR3 spans 14 residues. The germline V gene encodes CDR1 MDHEN and CDR2 SYDVKM. The V end lost 10 bases, the J end lost 7 bases, and 22 bases lay between the germline ends. CDR3 bases: TGTGCCACCGACGCAACAGGGTTCGGTCGTGGCTACACCTTC. Encoded protein: CATDATGFGRGYTF.

The rearrangement joins TRBV20-1 to TRBJ2-1; 11 bases line up with TRBD2. Germline V gives CDR1 DFQATT, CDR2 SNEGSKA (reference sequence). The length of the CDR3 is 10 residues. V dropped 6 bases and J dropped 14; count of bases not matched to a gene: 3. CDR3 in amino acids: CSAGTSGEFF. The CDR3 DNA reads as TGCAGTGCGGGGACTAGCGGAGAGTTCTTC.

This clonotype was counted between two and nine times. The V and J genes are TRBV5-1 and TRBJ1-1, with 7 bases matching TRBD1. The trim removed 0 bases at V and 5 bases at J, leaving 4 bases unmatched. The CDR3 is 14 amino acids. Germline CDR1 and CDR2: SGHRS and YFSETQ. The CDR3 nucleotides read TGCGCCAGCAGCTTGGAACAGGGGCGGACTGAAGCTTTCTTT. Translating it yields CASSLEQGRTEAFF.